The TCR beta chain described here comes from a study of blood T cell repertoires in COVID-19. Looking at the study overall: Whether acute or convalescent, the COVID-19 samples came from the United States, Italy and Spain. The cDNA or gDNA used as material had been derived from T cells, B-cell-depleted T cells, or PBMCs.

The CDR3 runs to 16 residues. Germline V CDR1 and CDR2: SGDLS, YYNGEE. With 4 bases removed from V and 0 bases from J, the gap between germline ends came to 13 bases. This clone showed up just once. Per the study methods: Using reference gene primer amplification, nucleated cell counts were estimated. The protocol was immunoSEQ multiplex PCR, while the TCRdb copy is restricted to in-frame clones and leaves out a portion. D and trimming were read from the DNA, whereas the V and J calls and clone size are those reported in that table. The sample consists of 65,000 to 95,000 clones, 70% to 85% of them appearing once.

J is TRBJ1-4 and V is TRBV9, with D tentatively TRBD1 (6 bases). This TCR came from a woman aged 50 to 60 with acute or convalescent COVID-19. Sequencing used peripheral blood. The CDR3 nucleotides are TGTGCCAGCAGCTCAGGGGCCCGCGCAACTAATGAAAAACTGTTTTTT. Residues: CASSSGARATNEKLFF.